The sequence of this T cell receptor (beta chain) was determined in a study of CD4+ T cells in melanoma. Study observations and caveats: A reported correlation linked neoantigen-specific CD4+ T cells to CD8+, macrophage and B cell function. In melanoma, neoantigen-specific CD4+ T cells reportedly differed in differentiation state.

With regard to this clone: What it binds is unknown.

Repertoires were generated with immunoSEQ multiplex PCR, while TCRdb's copy carries only in-frame clones and drops some. The sample lists some 14,000 clones, over 60% seen once, with around 17% in the top ten. Trimming cost V 3 bases and J 0 bases, with 13 bases left between them. CDR1 and CDR2 from the germline V gene are SGDLS and YYNGEE. This CDR3 region has 15 residues. The J gene is TRBJ2-7, the V gene TRBV9; tentative D call: TRBD1 (7 bases). The source material was cells from a culture (not recorded whether cultured in vitro). This sequence originates from a human donor with melanoma. Written as DNA, the CDR3 is TGTGCCAGCAGCGCGGGGGACAGATACTCCTACGAGCAGTACTTC. This sequence encodes CASSAGDRYSYEQYF. Full variable domain (remainder filled in from reference TRBV9 and TRBJ2-7): DSGVTQTPKHLITATGQRVTLRCSPRSGDLSVYWYQQSLDQGLQFLIQYYNGEERAKGNILERFSAQQFPDLHSELNLSSLELGDSALYFCASSAGDRYSYEQYFGPGTRLTVT.